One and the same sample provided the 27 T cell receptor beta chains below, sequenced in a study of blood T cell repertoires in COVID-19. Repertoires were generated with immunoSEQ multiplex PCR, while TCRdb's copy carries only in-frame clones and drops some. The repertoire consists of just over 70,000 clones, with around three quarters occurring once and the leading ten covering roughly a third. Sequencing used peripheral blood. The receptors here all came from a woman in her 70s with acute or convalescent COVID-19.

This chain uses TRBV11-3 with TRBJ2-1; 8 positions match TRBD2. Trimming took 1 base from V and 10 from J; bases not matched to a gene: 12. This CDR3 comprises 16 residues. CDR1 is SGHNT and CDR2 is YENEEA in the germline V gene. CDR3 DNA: TGTGCCAGCAGCTTAGGGGTAGCGGGAACCCCGGGGGAGCAGTTCTTC. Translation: CASSLGVAGTPGEQFF.

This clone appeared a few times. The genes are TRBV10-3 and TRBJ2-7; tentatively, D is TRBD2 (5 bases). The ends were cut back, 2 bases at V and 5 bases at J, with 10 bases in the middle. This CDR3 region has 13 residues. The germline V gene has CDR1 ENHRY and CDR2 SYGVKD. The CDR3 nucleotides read TGTGCCATCAGTGAGGGTCCCGGGGACGAGCAGTACTTC. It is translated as CAISEGPGDEQYF.

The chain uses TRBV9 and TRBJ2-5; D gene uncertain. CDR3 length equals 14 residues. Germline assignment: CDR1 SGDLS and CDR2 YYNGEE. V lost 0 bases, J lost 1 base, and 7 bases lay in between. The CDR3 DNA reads TGTGCCAGCAGCGTAGTTCCCAGCCAAGAGACCCAGTACTTC. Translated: CASSVVPSQETQYF.

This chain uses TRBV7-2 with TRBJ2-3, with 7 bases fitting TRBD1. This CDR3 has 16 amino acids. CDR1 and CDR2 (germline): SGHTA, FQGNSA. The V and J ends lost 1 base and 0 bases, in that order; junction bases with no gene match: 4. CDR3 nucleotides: TGTGCCAGCAGCTTAGGGACAGGACTTAGCACAGATACGCAGTATTTT. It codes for CASSLGTGLSTDTQYF.

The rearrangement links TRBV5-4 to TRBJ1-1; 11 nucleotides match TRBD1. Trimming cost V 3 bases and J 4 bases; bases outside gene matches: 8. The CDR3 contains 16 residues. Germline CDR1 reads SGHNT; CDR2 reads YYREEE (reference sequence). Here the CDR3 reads CASSSRTGGGTTEAFF. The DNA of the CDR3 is TGTGCCAGCAGCTCCAGGACAGGGGGCGGCACCACTGAAGCTTTCTTT.

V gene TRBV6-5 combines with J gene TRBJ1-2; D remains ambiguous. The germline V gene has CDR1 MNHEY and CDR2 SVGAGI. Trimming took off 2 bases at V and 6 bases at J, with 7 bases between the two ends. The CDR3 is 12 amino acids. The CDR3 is CASSYGGNGYTF. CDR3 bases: TGTGCCAGCAGTTACGGAGGGAATGGCTACACCTTC.

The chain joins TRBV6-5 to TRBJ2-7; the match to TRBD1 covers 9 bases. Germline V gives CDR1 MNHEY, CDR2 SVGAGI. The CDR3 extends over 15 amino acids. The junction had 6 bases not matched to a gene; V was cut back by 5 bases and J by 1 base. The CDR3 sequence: CASSRGQGLSYEQYF. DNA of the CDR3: TGTGCCAGCAGTAGGGGACAGGGCCTTTCCTACGAGCAGTACTTC.

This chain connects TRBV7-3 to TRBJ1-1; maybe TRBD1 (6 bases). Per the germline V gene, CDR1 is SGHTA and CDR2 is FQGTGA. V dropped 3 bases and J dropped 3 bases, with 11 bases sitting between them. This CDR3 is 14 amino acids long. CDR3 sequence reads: CASSFTGTDTEAFF. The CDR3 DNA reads TGTGCCAGCAGCTTCACAGGGACCGACACTGAAGCTTTCTTT.

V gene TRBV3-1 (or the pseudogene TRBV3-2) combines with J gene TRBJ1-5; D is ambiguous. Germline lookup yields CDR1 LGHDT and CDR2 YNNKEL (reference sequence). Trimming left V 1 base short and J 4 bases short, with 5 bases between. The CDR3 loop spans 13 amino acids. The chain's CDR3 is CASSQVTNQPQHF. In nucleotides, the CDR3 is TGTGCCAGCAGCCAAGTAACAAATCAGCCCCAGCATTTT.

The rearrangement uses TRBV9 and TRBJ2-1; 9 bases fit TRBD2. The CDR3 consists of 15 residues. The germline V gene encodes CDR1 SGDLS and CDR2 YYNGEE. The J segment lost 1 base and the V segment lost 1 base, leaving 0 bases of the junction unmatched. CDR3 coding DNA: TGTGCCAGCAGCGTAACTAGCGGGTCCTACAATGAGCAGTTCTTC. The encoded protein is CASSVTSGSYNEQFF.

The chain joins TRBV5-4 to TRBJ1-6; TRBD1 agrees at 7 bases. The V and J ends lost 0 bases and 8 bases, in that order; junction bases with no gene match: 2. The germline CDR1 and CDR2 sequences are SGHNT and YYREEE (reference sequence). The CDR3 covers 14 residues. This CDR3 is CASSLGDSYSPLHF. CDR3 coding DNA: TGTGCCAGCAGCTTGGGGGACAGCTATTCACCCCTCCACTTT.

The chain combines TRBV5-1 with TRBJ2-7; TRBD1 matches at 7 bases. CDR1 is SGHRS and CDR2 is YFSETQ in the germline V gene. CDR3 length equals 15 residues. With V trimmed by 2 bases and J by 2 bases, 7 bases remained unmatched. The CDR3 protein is CASSLPGQKTYEQYF. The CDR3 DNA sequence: TGCGCCAGCAGCTTACCGGGACAGAAAACCTACGAGCAGTACTTC.

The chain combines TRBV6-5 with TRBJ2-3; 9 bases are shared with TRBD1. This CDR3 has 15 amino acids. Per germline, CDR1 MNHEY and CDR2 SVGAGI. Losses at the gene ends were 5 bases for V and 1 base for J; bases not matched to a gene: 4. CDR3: CASSPRTGGTDTQYF. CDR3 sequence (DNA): TGTGCCAGCAGTCCCCGGACAGGGGGCACAGATACGCAGTATTTT.

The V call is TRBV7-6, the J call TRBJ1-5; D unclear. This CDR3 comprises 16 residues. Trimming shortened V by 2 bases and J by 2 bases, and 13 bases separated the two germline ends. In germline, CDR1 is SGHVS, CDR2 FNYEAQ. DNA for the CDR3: TGTGCCAGCAGCTTAACATCCCACGCGGGCAATCAGCCCCAGCATTTT. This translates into CASSLTSHAGNQPQHF.

The CDR3 coding sequence is TGTGCCAGCAGCTCCGGGACAGGGAGGAGAGAGACCCAGTACTTC. This translates into CASSSGTGRRETQYF. The rearrangement uses TRBV5-4 and TRBJ2-5; 9 bases line up with TRBD1. From germline, CDR1 is SGHNT and CDR2 YYREEE (reference sequence). Trimming removed 3 bases from V and 4 bases from J; junction bases left unmatched: 7. This CDR3 spans 15 amino acids.

The CDR3 nucleotides read TGTGCCAGTAGCCCAGACAGGGGGTTACAGAACACTGAAGCTTTCTTT. It encodes CASSPDRGLQNTEAFF. This chain joins TRBV19 and TRBJ1-1, with 9 nucleotides matching TRBD1. The germline gives CDR1 LNHDA, CDR2 SQIVND (reference sequence). With V trimmed by 6 bases and J by 1 base, 9 bases remained unmatched. The CDR3 sequence is 16 residues long.

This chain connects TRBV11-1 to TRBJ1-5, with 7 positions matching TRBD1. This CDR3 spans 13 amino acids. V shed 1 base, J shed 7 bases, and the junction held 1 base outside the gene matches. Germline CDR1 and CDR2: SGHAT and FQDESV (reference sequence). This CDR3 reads CASSLGRGQPQHF. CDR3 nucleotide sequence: TGTGCCAGCAGCTTAGGCAGGGGGCAGCCCCAGCATTTT. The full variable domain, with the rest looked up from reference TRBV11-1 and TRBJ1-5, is EAEVAQSPRYKITEKSQAVAFWCDPISGHATLYWYRQILGQGPELLVQFQDESVVDDSQLPKDRFSAERLKGVDSTLKIQPAELGDSAMYLCASSLGRGQPQHFGDGTRLSIL.

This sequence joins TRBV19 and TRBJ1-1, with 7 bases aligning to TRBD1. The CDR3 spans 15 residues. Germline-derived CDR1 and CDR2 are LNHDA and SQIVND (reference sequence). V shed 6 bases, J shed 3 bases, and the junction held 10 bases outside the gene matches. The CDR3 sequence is CASSSEQGMYTEAFF. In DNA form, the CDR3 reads TGTGCCAGTAGCAGCGAACAGGGGATGTACACTGAAGCTTTCTTT. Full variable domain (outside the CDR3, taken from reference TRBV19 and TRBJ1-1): DGGITQSPKYLFRKEGQNVTLSCEQNLNHDAMYWYRQDPGQGLRLIYYSQIVNDFQKGDIAEGYSVSREKKESFPLTVTSAQKNPTAFYLCASSSEQGMYTEAFFGQGTRLTVV.

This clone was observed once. The CDR3 here is CASSPDDRDGTDTQYF. As DNA, the CDR3 is TGTGCCAGCAGCCCCGATGACAGGGATGGCACAGATACGCAGTATTTT. The chain employs TRBV3-1 (or the pseudogene TRBV3-2) and TRBJ2-3; 7 bases align to TRBD1. This CDR3 is 16 amino acids long. Trimming at V came to 4 bases and at J to 1 base, leaving 8 bases not matched to a gene. CDR1 is LGHDT and CDR2 is YNNKEL in the germline V gene (reference sequence).

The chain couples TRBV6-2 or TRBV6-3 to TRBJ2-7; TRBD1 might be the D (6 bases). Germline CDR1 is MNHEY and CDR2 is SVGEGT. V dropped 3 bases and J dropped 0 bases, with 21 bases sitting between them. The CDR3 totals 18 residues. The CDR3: CASSYFDRSVSYSYEQYF. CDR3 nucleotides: TGTGCCAGCAGTTATTTCGACAGGTCGGTCAGCTACTCCTACGAGCAGTACTTC.

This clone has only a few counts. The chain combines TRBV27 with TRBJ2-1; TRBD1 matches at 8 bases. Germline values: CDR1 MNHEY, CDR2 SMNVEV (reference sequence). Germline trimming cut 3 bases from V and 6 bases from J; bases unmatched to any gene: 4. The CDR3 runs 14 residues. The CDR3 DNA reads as TGTGCCAGCAGTTTGGCACAGGGGGGCAATGAGCAGTTCTTC. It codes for CASSLAQGGNEQFF.

The CDR3 nucleotides read TGCGCCAGCAGCTTGGAGGCAGGGTGGTCTGAAAAACTGTTTTTT. It encodes CASSLEAGWSEKLFF. The rearrangement joins TRBV5-1 to TRBJ1-4; TRBD1 is a possible D gene (5 bases). This CDR3 has 15 amino acids. Trimming took 0 bases from V and 7 from J, leaving 13 bases between them. Per the germline V gene, CDR1 is SGHRS and CDR2 is YFSETQ.

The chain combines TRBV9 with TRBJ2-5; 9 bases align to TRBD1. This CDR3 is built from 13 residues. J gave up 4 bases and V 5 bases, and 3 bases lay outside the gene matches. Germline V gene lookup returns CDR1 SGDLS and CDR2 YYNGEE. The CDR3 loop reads CASSLTGGETQYF. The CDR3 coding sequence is TGTGCCAGCAGTCTGACAGGGGGAGAGACCCAGTACTTC.

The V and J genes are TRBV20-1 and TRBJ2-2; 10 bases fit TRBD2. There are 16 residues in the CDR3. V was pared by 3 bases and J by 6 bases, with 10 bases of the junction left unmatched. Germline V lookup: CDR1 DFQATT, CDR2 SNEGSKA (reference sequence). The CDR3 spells CSASILAGVKAGELFF. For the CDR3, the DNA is TGCAGTGCTAGTATCCTAGCGGGAGTTAAGGCCGGGGAGCTGTTTTTT.

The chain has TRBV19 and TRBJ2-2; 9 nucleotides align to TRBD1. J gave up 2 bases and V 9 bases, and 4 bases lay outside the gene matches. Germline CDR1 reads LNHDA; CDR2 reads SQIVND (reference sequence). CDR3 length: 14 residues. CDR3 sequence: CASGQGPNTGELFF. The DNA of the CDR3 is TGTGCCAGCGGACAGGGGCCCAACACCGGGGAGCTGTTTTTT.

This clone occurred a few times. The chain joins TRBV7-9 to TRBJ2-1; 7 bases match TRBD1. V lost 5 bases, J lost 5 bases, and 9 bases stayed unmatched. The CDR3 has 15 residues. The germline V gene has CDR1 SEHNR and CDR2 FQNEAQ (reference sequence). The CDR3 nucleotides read TGTGCCAGCAGCGGACCTGGGACAGAGCACAATGAGCAGTTCTTC. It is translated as CASSGPGTEHNEQFF.

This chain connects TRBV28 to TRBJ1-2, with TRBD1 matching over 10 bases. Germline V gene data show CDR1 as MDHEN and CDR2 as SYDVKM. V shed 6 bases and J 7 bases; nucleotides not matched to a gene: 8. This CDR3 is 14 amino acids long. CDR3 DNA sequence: TGTGCCAGCAGACGCCGGGACAGGGGTCTTGGCTACACCTTC. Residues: CASRRRDRGLGYTF.